The entry that follows covers one T cell receptor (beta chain) sequence. Its antigen is unknown. This sample stems from a study of CD4+ T cells in melanoma. Study-level results: Neoantigen-specific CD4+ T cells in melanoma reportedly had diverse differentiation states. CD8+ T cell, macrophage and B cell function reportedly correlated with neoantigen-specific CD4+ T cells.

Germline V gene data show CDR1 as MNHEY and CDR2 as SVGAGI. This CDR3 is 15 amino acids long. Trimming took 2 bases from V and 8 from J; bases not matched to a gene: 4. Data came from immunoSEQ multiplex PCR; TCRdb stores just in-frame clones and leaves some out. The table shows roughly 60,000 clones, with approximately 70% occurring only once. The rearrangement joins TRBV6-5 to TRBJ1-6, with TRBD1 matching over 9 bases. Input material: tumor tissue. The TCR was taken from a human donor with melanoma. The DNA of the CDR3 is TGTGCCAGCAGTTACGTGACAGGGGGGGATTCACCCCTCCACTTT. Its translation: CASSYVTGGDSPLHF.